Detailed here is one T cell receptor (beta chain). Its antigen is not known. The junction had 14 bases not matched to a gene; V was cut back by 5 bases and J by 7 bases. This CDR3 has 16 residues. Germline V CDR1 and CDR2: SGHTA, FQGNSA. This sample stems from a study of OX40 agonist ivuxolimab in advanced cancers. Study background: Previous treatment with anti-PD-1, anti-PD-L1 or anti-CTLA-4 therapy was allowed; 40% had received some. Of the patients, three showed partial responses, one with hepatocellular carcinoma and two with cutaneous melanoma. Study-wide findings and caveats: Relative to CD4+, CD8+ T cells held more expanded clones on average. Some patients who did not respond also had low normalized T-cell clonal expansion.

Using immunoSEQ multiplex PCR, the repertoire was profiled, and TCRdb retains in-frame clones only, with some absent. The table includes some 66,000 clones, around 83% detected once. Material: CD4+ or CD8+ T cells sorted from blood, obtained in a trial of the OX40 agonist ivuxolimab. This receptor was taken from an adult with an advanced solid tumor such as melanoma, head and neck, liver or kidney cancer. This chain links TRBV7-2 with TRBJ2-1; 7 bases are a match to TRBD1. The CDR3 reads CASSLQRPGQRNEQFF. DNA of the CDR3: TGTGCCAGCAGCCTACAAAGACCGGGACAGAGAAATGAGCAGTTCTTC.